The sequence of this T cell receptor beta chain was determined in a study of T cell repertoires in cytomegalovirus infection. The overall study: Both a matching HLA type and CMV infection were indicated by public TCR beta signatures.

General observations from the study: Public TCR beta family frequency separated CMV-and-HLA carriers, including in an independent cohort. Across the ex vivo response, the dominant clonotypes were HLA-C-restricted CMV-specific TCR beta clonotypes.

Looked up from germline, CDR1 is SEHNR and CDR2 is FQNEAQ (reference sequence). The CDR3 sequence is 14 residues long. The V end was cut by 5 bases, the J end by 1 base, with 12 bases between. Using its own MiXCR run on the reads, TCRdb lists one record per CDR3 protein. The table lists about 200,000 distinct CDR3 sequences, about a tenth of them singletons. This clonotype was counted a few times. Its antigen is unknown. Sequencing was carried out using PBMCs. V usage is TRBV7-9 and J usage is TRBJ2-7; no clear D. This clonotype was obtained from a human donor in good health (CMV status not recorded). Some clones in this sample may be carry-over from other donors' samples. The CDR3 protein is CASSLDGSSYEQYF. CDR3 DNA: TGTGCCAGCAGCCTGGATGGGTCGTCCTACGAGCAGTACTTC.